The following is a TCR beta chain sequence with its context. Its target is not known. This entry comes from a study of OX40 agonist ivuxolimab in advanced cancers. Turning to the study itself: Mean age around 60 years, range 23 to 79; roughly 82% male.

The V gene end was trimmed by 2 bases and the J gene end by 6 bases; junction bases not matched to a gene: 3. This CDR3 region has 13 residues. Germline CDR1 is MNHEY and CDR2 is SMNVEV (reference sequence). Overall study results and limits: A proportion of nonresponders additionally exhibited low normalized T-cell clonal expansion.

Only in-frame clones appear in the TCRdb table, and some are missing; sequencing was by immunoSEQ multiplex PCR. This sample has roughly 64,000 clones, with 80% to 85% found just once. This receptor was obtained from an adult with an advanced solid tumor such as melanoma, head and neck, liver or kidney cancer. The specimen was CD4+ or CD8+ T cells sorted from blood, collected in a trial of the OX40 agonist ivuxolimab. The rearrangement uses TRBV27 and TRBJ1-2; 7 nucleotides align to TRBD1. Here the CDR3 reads CASSLKGTDGYTF. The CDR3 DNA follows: TGTGCCAGCAGTTTAAAAGGGACAGATGGCTACACCTTC.